The entry below gives a single T cell receptor delta chain sequence along with its context. The antigen remains unidentified. This DNA translates differently at residue 3 from the TCRdb protein, which is that of a much larger clone; a read error is likely, and the protein shown is the DNA's own translation. Flow sorting of PBMC yielded separate Vgamma9/Vdelta2+ and Vdelta2-negative gammadelta T cell populations for bulk repertoire analysis. Germline V CDR1 and CDR2: TSWWSYY, QGS. The CDR3 loop spans 15 amino acids. These data are taken from a study of γδ T cells in repeated Plasmodium falciparum infection. Study summary: Timepoints: baseline, immediately before selected infections, and 21 days after every infection. Study-level results: Waves of new clonotype selection appeared after repeated controlled infections in Vdelta2-negative, largely Vdelta1+, gammadelta T cells. Vgamma9/Vdelta2+ T cells showed a stable polyclonal repertoire with shared TCRgamma sequences.

TCRdb reprocessed the multiplex PCR reads using CATT. Of about 48,000 delta-chain clones listed, about 1.5% are singletons. J is TRDJ1 and V is TRDV1; TRDD3 agrees at 8 bases. Here the J gene was assigned by germline matching of the DNA, as TCRdb has none. The source is a pool of human donors (malaria-infected and uninfected, not separated). The specimen sequenced was gamma-delta T cells from blood. CDR3 residues: CAPGTNGIRGDKLIF. In DNA, the CDR3 is TGTGCTCCTGGGACTAACGGGATACGGGGTGATAAACTCATCTTT.